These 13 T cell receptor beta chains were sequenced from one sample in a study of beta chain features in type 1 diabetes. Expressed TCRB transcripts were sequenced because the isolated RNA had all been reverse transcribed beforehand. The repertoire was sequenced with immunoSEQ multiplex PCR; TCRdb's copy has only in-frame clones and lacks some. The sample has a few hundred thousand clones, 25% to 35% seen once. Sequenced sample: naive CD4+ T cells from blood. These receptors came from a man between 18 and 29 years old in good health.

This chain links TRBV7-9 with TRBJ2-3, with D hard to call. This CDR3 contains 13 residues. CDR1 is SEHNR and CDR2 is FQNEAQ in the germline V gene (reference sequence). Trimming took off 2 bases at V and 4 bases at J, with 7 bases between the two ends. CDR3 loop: CASSLSNPDTQYF. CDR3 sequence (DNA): TGTGCCAGCAGCTTAAGTAACCCAGATACGCAGTATTTT.

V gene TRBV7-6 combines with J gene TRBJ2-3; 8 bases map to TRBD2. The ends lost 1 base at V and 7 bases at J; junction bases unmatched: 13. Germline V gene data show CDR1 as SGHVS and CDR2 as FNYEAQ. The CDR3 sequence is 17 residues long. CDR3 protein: CASSLGRREGRGNTQYF. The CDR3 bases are TGTGCCAGCAGCTTAGGGCGACGGGAGGGCCGTGGAAATACGCAGTATTTT.

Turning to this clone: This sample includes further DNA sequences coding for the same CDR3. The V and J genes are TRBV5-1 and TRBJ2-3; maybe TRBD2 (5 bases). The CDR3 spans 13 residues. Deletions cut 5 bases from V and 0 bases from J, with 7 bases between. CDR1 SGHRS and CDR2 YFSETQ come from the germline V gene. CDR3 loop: CASSRGSTDTQYF. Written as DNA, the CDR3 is TGCGCCAGCAGTAGAGGGAGCACAGATACGCAGTATTTT.

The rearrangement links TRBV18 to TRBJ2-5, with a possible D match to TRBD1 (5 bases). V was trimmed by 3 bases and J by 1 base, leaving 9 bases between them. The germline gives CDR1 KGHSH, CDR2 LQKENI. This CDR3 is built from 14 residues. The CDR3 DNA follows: TGTGCCAGCTCACCCCTAAGGGGCCAAGAGACCCAGTACTTC. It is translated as CASSPLRGQETQYF.

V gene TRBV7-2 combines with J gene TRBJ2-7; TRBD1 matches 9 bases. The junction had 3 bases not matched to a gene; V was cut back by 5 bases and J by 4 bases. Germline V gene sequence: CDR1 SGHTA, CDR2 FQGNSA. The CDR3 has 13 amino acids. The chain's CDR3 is CASSPGQGYEQYF. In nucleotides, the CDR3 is TGTGCCAGCAGCCCGGGACAGGGATACGAGCAGTACTTC.

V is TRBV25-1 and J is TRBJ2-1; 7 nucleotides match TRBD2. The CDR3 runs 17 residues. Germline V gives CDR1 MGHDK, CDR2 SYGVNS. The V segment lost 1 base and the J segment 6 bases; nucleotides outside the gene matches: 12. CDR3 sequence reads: CASSESGGSVLSNEQFF. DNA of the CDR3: TGTGCCAGCAGTGAATCGGGCGGGAGCGTCCTAAGCAATGAGCAGTTCTTC.

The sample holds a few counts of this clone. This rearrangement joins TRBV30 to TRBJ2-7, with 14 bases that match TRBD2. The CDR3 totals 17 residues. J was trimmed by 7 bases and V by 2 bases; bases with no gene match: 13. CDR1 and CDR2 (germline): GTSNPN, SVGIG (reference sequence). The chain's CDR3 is CAWSPKPGLAGDREQYF. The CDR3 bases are TGTGCCTGGAGTCCAAAACCGGGACTAGCGGGAGATAGGGAGCAGTACTTC.

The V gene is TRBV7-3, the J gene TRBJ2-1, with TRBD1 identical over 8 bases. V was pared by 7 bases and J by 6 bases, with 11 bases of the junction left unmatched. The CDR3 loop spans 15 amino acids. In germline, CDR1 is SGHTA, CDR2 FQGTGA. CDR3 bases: TGTGCCAGCACCACCCGACAGGGGCCGGCCAATGAGCAGTTCTTC. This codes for CASTTRQGPANEQFF.

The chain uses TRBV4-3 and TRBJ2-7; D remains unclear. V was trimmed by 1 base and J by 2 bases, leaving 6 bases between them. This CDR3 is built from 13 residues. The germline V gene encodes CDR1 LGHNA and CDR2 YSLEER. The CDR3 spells CASSQAPTYEQYF. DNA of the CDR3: TGCGCCAGCAGCCAAGCCCCAACCTACGAGCAGTACTTC.

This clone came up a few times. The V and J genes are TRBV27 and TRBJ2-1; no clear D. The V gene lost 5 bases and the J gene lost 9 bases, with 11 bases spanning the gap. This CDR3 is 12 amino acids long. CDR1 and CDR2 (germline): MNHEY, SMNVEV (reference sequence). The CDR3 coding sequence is TGTGCCAGCAGTCCCCCTTGGGGTGAGCAGTTCTTC. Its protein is CASSPPWGEQFF.

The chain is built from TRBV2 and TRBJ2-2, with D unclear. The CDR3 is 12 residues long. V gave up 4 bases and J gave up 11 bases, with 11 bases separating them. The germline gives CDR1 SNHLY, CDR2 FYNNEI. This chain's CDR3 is CASSVENLELFF. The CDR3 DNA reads TGTGCCAGCAGTGTTGAGAACCTAGAGCTGTTTTTT.

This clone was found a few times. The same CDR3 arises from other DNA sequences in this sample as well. This chain's CDR3 is CASSPQLNTEAFF. CDR3 coding DNA: TGTGCCAGCTCACCACAGTTGAACACTGAAGCTTTCTTT. V and J are TRBV18 and TRBJ1-1; no definite D call. The CDR3 loop spans 13 amino acids. Per germline, CDR1 KGHSH and CDR2 LQKENI. Trimming took 1 base from V and 0 from J, leaving 3 bases between them.

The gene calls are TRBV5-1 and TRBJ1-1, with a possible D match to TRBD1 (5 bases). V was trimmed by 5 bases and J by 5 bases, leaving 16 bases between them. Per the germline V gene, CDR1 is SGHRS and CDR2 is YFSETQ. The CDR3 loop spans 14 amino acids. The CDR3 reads CASSPKGPGTEAFF. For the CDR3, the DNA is TGCGCCAGCAGTCCCAAGGGGCCAGGGACTGAAGCTTTCTTT.